This T cell receptor beta chain was captured in a study of blood T cell repertoires in COVID-19. Study in general: In each case, the material was cDNA or gDNA derived from T cells, B-cell-depleted T cells, or PBMCs.

In the original processing: Reference gene primers were amplified, and this amplification served to estimate nucleated cell counts. Sequencing was performed with immunoSEQ multiplex PCR; in TCRdb, only in-frame clones are kept and a portion is missing. V and J calls plus clone size are reproduced from that table; the DNA served to infer D and trimming. The table has about 87,000 clones, around 85% seen once. In its sample, this clone was seen a few times. The CDR3 consists of 13 residues. Germline V CDR1 and CDR2: MNHEY, SMNVEV (reference sequence). Trimming removed 8 bases from V and 5 bases from J, with 15 bases in between.

V and J are TRBV27 and TRBJ1-1; D remains ambiguous. Sequences were obtained from peripheral blood. The receptor comes from a woman older than 75 with COVID-19, enrolled during active disease. DNA of the CDR3: TGTGCCAGCCGTTCAGGTCAGCGGACTGAAGCTTTCTTT. Amino acid sequence: CASRSGQRTEAFF.